This note documents a single T cell receptor (beta chain) sequence. The sample comes from a study of blood T cells in healthy people across ages. The CDR3 is 13 residues long. From germline, CDR1 is MGHRA and CDR2 YSYEKL. The V and J ends lost 2 bases and 3 bases respectively, with 7 bases between them. A second roughly 7 to 11 cycle PCR used barcoded and J-beta primers. One entry per CDR3 protein, called by TCRdb with MiXCR from the 5' RACE reads. The table includes 850,000 to 950,000 distinct CDR3 sequences, 29% detected once. The rearrangement joins TRBV4-1 to TRBJ1-1; D possibly corresponds to TRBD1 (5 bases). What was sequenced was blood. This clonotype originated in a woman of 80 years or more in good health. DNA of the CDR3: TGCGCCAGCAGCCAACCAGGGCACACTGAAGCTTTCTTT. Protein sequence: CASSQPGHTEAFF.